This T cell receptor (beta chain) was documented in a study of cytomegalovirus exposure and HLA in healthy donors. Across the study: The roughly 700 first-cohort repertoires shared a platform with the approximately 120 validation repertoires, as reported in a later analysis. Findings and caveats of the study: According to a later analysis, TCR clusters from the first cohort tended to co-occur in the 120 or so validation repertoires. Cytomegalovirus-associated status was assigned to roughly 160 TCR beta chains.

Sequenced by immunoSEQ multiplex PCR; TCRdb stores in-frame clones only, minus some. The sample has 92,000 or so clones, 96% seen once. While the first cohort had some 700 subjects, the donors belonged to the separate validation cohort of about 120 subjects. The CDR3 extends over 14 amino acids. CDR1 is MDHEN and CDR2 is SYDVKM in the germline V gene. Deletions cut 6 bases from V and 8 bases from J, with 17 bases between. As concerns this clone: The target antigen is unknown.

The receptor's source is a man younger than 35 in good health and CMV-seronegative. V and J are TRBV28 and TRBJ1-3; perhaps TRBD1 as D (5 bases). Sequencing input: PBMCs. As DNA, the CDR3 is TGTGCCAGCAGCCCCCGGACCCCCAGGGACACCATATATTTT. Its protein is CASSPRTPRDTIYF.